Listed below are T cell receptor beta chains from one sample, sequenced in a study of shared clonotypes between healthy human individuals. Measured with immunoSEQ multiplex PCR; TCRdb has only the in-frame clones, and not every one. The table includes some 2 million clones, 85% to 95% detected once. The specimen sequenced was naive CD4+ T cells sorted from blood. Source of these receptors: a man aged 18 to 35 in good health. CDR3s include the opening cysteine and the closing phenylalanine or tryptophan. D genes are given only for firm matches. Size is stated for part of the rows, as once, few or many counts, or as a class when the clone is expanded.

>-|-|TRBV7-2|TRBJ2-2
TGTGCCAGCAGCCTCACAGGGACTTACGGGGAGCTGTTTTTT
CASSLTGTYGELFF
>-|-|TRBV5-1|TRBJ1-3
TGCGCCAGCAGCTTGAGGACGCAACAGGGTAGCACTGGAAACACCATATATTTT
CASSLRTQQGSTGNTIYF
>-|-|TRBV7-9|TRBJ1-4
TGTGCCAGCACCAGAGCGGGGGTCGAAAAACTGTTTTTT
CASTRAGVEKLFF
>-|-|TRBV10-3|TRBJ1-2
TGTGCCATCAGTGACCAGGTGGGGTATGGCTACACCTTC
CAISDQVGYGYTF
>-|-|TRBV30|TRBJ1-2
TGTGCCTGGAGTGTACGAACAGGGTATGGCTACACCTTC
CAWSVRTGYGYTF
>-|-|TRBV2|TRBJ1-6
TGTGCCAGCAGTGATGAATCACCCCTCCACTTT
CASSDESPLHF
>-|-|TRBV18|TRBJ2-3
TGTGCCAGCTCACCACCACCGGGGGAGAGCACAGATACGCAGTATTTT
CASSPPPGESTDTQYF
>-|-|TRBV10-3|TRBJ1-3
TGTGCCTTTGCACCCGGCCCCTCTGGAAACACCATATATTTT
CAFAPGPSGNTIYF
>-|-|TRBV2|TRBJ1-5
TGTGCCAGCAGTGCGGGACGGCTGGATCAGCCCCAGCATTTT
CASSAGRLDQPQHF
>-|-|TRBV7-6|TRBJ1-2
TGTGCCAGCAGCTTAGGGGAGGGGAGCGCGCATGGCTACACCTTC
CASSLGEGSAHGYTF
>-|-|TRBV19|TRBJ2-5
TGTGCCAGTAGTATAGGCGGCCAACCCGGAGAGACCCAGTACTTC
CASSIGGQPGETQYF
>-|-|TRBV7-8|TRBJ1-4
TGTGCCAGCAGCGGTGACGGTCGATTTGAAAAACTGTTTTTT
CASSGDGRFEKLFF
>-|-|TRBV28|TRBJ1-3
TGTGCCAGCAGTTACCCAGGACTGATCTCTGGAAACACCATATATTTT
CASSYPGLISGNTIYF
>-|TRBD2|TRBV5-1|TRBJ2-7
TGCGCCAGCAGTTGGACTAGCGGGAGGGCAGGGTCCTACGAGCAGTACTTC
CASSWTSGRAGSYEQYF
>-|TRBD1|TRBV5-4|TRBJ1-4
TGTGCCAGCAGCCCAGCTGGACAGGGAGCGGTAGGTGAAAAACTGTTTTTT
CASSPAGQGAVGEKLFF
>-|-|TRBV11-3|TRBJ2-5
TGTGCCAGCAGCCCCGGTGGGGGCCAAGAGACCCAGTACTTC
CASSPGGGQETQYF
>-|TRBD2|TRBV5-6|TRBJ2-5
TGTGCCAGCAGCACCCCTAGCGGGGGGGCCGAGACCCAGTACTTC
CASSTPSGGAETQYF
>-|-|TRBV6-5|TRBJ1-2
TGTGCCAGCAGCCACGGGGGGGACTATGGCTACACCTTC
CASSHGGDYGYTF
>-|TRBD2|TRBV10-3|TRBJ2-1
TGTGCCATCAGTGGACGGACTAGCGGGGGACTGGGCTACAATGAGCAGTTCTTC
CAISGRTSGGLGYNEQFF
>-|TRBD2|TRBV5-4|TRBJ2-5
TGTGCCAGCAGCTCTGGACTAGCGGGCCTAGAGACCCAGTACTTC
CASSSGLAGLETQYF
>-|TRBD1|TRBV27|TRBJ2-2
TGTGCCAGCAGTTTAAGGGGGCGTGACACCGGGGAGCTGTTTTTT
CASSLRGRDTGELFF
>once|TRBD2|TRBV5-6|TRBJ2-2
TGTGCCAGCAGCGCCCCTCGAACTAGCGGGAGGTCCGGGGAGCTGTTTTTT
CASSAPRTSGRSGELFF
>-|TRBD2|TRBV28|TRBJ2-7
TGTGCCAGCACCGAATCCGGGACTAGCGGGTACGAGCAGTACTTC
CASTESGTSGYEQYF
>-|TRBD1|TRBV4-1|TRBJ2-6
TGCGCCAGCAGCCAGTCCCGGGACAGGGGGTCTGGGGCCAACGTCCTGACTTTC
CASSQSRDRGSGANVLTF
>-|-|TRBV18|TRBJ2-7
TGTGCCAGCTCACCAGCTGCAGACAACTCCTACGAGCAGTACTTC
CASSPAADNSYEQYF
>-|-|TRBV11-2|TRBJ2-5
TGTGCCAGCAGCTTTTTGGGCAGGAACCAAGAGACCCAGTACTTC
CASSFLGRNQETQYF
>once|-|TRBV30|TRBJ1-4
TGTGCCACCGAGGGACTACCGGGTGAAAAACTGTTTTTT
CATEGLPGEKLFF
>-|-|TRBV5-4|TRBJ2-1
TGTGCCAGCAGCTTGATAGGGGCAGGGTCCTACAATGAGCAGTTCTTC
CASSLIGAGSYNEQFF
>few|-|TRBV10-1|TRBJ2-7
TGCGCCAGCAGTGACTCAACTAACGAGCAGTACTTC
CASSDSTNEQYF
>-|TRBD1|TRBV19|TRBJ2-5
TGTGCCAGTAGTATTTCCGGGACAGGGGGCCAGCGGGAGACCCAGTACTTC
CASSISGTGGQRETQYF
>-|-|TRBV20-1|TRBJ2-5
TGCAGTGTTTCGGGAGCGGGGACCCAGTACTTC
CSVSGAGTQYF
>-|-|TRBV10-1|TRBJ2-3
TGCGCCAGCAGCCTACGTTCGGGGGCCACAGATACGCAGTATTTT
CASSLRSGATDTQYF
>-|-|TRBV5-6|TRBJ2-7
TGTGCCAGCAGCACGTCTAGGGCAGGGCAGCTTTACCACGAGCAGTACTTC
CASSTSRAGQLYHEQYF
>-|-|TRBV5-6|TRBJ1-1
TGTGCCAGCACCCACGATGGGGCGGGGAACACTGAAGCTTTCTTT
CASTHDGAGNTEAFF
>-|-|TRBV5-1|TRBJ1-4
TGCGCCAGCAGCTGGGCGTGGGGAATCAATGAAAAACTGTTTTTT
CASSWAWGINEKLFF
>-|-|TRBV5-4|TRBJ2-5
TGTGCCAGCAGCTTGGAAGTTCGTGAAGAGACCCAGTACTTC
CASSLEVREETQYF
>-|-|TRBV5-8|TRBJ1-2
TGTGCCAGCAGCTTGGGTTTAGGGAGTGGGAGTGATGGCTACACCTTC
CASSLGLGSGSDGYTF
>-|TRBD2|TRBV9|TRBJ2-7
TGTGCCAGCAGCCCGGGACTAGTGGGTTCCGAGCAGTACTTC
CASSPGLVGSEQYF
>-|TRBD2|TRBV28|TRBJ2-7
TGTGCCAGCAGCCCCGGGCGGGGGTCGCAGTACTTC
CASSPGRGSQYF
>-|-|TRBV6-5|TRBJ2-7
TGTGCCAGCAGTCCTCTAGGGATTCAGGTCTACGAGCAGTACTTC
CASSPLGIQVYEQYF
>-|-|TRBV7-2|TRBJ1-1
TGTGCCACCTCGGGGGGGATGAACACTGAAGCTTTCTTT
CATSGGMNTEAFF
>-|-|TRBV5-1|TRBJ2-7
TGCGCCAGCAGCTTGGCCGAGACAGGTACCTACGAGCAGTACTTC
CASSLAETGTYEQYF
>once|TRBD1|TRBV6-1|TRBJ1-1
TGTGCCAGCAGTTGGGACAGGGATGGGACTGAAGCTTTCTTT
CASSWDRDGTEAFF
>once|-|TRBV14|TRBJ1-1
TGTGCCAGCAGCCTCCAAACAGGGACTGAAGCTTTCTTT
CASSLQTGTEAFF
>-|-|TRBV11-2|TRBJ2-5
TGTGCAACTGGCAGCGATAAAGAGACCCAGTACTTC
CATGSDKETQYF
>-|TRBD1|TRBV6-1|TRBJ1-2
TGTGCCAGCAGTGTCGCGGCAGGGGGCTACTATGGCTACACCTTC
CASSVAAGGYYGYTF
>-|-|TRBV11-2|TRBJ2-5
TGTGCCAGCAGCTCGTGGGGGGTCCAAGAGACCCAGTACTTC
CASSSWGVQETQYF
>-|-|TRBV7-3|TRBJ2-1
TGTGCCAGCAGCTTAACGCGCGAGAAGGAGCAGTTCTTC
CASSLTREKEQFF
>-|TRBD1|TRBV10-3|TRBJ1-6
TGTGCCATCAGTGATCAGAACAGGGGCGATTCACCCCTCCACTTT
CAISDQNRGDSPLHF